The clone carrying this T cell receptor beta chain was seen at least ten times. Germline V lookup: CDR1 LGHNA, CDR2 YSLEER. The CDR3 length is 16 residues. The trim removed 1 base at V and 1 base at J, leaving 4 bases unmatched. TCRdb reprocessed the RT-PCR reads with MiXCR, giving one entry per CDR3 protein. The sample lists almost 700,000 distinct CDR3 sequences, over 12% seen once, with 3% to 4.5% in the top ten. The sequence was obtained from a female donor in good health, serving as a healthy control. The V and J genes are TRBV4-3 and TRBJ2-3, with TRBD2 identical over 8 bases. The source material was memory CD4+ T cells from blood. The CDR3 protein is CASSQGAGGGTDTQYF. CDR3 sequence (DNA): TGCGCCAGCAGCCAAGGGGCGGGAGGTGGCACAGATACGCAGTATTTT.